This is a list of T cell receptor beta chains from one sample in a study of cytomegalovirus exposure and HLA in healthy donors. Method: immunoSEQ multiplex PCR; TCRdb's copy keeps in-frame clones and lacks some. The profile shows approximately 140,000 clones, over 70% of them singletons. The specimen sequenced was PBMCs. The receptors here all came from a woman aged 60-70 years in good health and CMV-seropositive. Both conserved end residues are part of each CDR3. The D gene is left open where the match is weak. Where a row states a size, it is once, few, many or the class of an expanded clone; other rows omit it.

V	length	J	size	D	CDR3	DNA
TRBV7-6	14	TRBJ2-7	.	TRBD2	CASSLSGGIYEQYF	TGTGCCAGCAGCTTATCGGGGGGGATCTACGAGCAGTACTTC
TRBV20-1	11	TRBJ2-7	few	.	CSASEHYEQYF	TGCAGTGCTAGCGAGCACTACGAGCAGTACTTC
TRBV2	15	TRBJ1-6	few	.	CASSEARGLNSPLHF	TGTGCCAGCAGTGAAGCGCGGGGACTGAATTCACCCCTCCACTTT
TRBV9	15	TRBJ2-5	few	TRBD1	CASSVGTGEGETQYF	TGTGCCAGCAGCGTCGGGACAGGGGAGGGAGAGACCCAGTACTTC
TRBV5-1	15	TRBJ1-1	.	.	CASSFTQARGTEAFF	TGCGCCAGCAGCTTCACGCAGGCCCGCGGGACTGAAGCTTTCTTT
TRBV7-3	13	TRBJ1-1	.	.	CASRPKGYSEAFF	TGTGCCAGCAGGCCAAAGGGGTACTCTGAAGCTTTCTTT
TRBV14	14	TRBJ1-4	.	.	CASSQDSRGEKLFF	TGTGCCAGCAGCCAGGACAGTCGGGGTGAAAAACTGTTTTTT
TRBV27	18	TRBJ2-7	.	.	CASSFFPYRGTSAYEQYF	TGTGCCAGCAGTTTTTTCCCTTATAGGGGGACCTCGGCCTACGAGCAGTACTTC
TRBV15	15	TRBJ2-7	.	TRBD2	CATSALSGGAYEQYF	TGTGCCACCAGTGCCCTTAGCGGGGGGGCCTACGAGCAGTACTTC
TRBV9	14	TRBJ2-5	.	TRBD1	CASSGSRGRETQYF	TGTGCCAGCAGCGGGTCCAGGGGGCGAGAGACCCAGTACTTC
TRBV15	15	TRBJ1-2	.	.	CATSRDNARSYGYTF	TGTGCCACCAGCAGAGATAACGCCAGATCTTATGGCTACACCTTC
TRBV5-1	14	TRBJ1-2	.	TRBD1	CASGRGQGLDGYTF	TGCGCCAGCGGCAGAGGACAGGGGTTAGATGGCTACACCTTC
TRBV6-4	14	TRBJ2-3	.	.	CASSYGTVTDTQYF	TGTGCCAGCAGCTATGGGACTGTAACAGATACGCAGTATTTT
TRBV7-9	15	TRBJ2-7	.	.	CASSFTGTPTYEQYF	TGTGCCAGCAGTTTTACCGGGACACCTACCTACGAGCAGTACTTC
TRBV5-4	15	TRBJ2-3	.	TRBD2	CASSLGSGGTDTQYF	TGTGCCAGCAGCTTGGGTAGCGGGGGCACAGATACGCAGTATTTT
TRBV11-2	15	TRBJ1-5	.	TRBD1	CASSWGTGNNQPQHF	TGTGCCAGCAGCTGGGGGACAGGGAACAATCAGCCCCAGCATTTT
TRBV5-5	12	TRBJ2-7	few	.	CASRPSSYEQYF	TGTGCCAGCAGACCCAGCTCCTACGAGCAGTACTTC
TRBV15	15	TRBJ1-3	.	.	CATSRDWGGEDTIYF	TGTGCCACCAGCAGAGATTGGGGGGGGGAGGACACCATATATTTT
TRBV20-1	11	TRBJ1-1	.	.	CSAGQTIEAFF	TGCAGTGCTGGACAGACCATTGAAGCTTTCTTT
TRBV10-2	15	TRBJ1-2	.	TRBD1	CASSPDEGALHGYTF	TGCGCCAGCAGCCCGGACGAGGGGGCATTACATGGCTACACCTTC
TRBV27	16	TRBJ1-1	.	.	CASSAGQGMRNTEAFF	TGTGCCAGCAGTGCTGGTCAGGGGATGAGGAACACTGAAGCTTTCTTT
TRBV19	16	TRBJ1-6	.	TRBD1	CASSETGSGLNSPLHF	TGTGCCAGTAGTGAGACAGGGTCCGGCCTTAATTCACCCCTCCACTTT
TRBV19	17	TRBJ2-1	.	.	CASNPTGTPPSYNEQFF	TGTGCCAGTAATCCCACCGGGACACCACCCTCCTACAATGAGCAGTTCTTC
TRBV10-3	14	TRBJ2-7	.	.	CAIRVPTEPYEQYF	TGTGCCATCAGGGTTCCGACAGAGCCCTACGAGCAGTACTTC
TRBV19	15	TRBJ2-7	.	TRBD1	CASSMRDRGPYEQYF	TGTGCCAGTAGTATGAGAGACAGGGGCCCCTACGAGCAGTACTTC
TRBV6-1	13	TRBJ1-6	few	.	CASSEILNSPLHF	TGTGCCAGCAGTGAAATCCTAAATTCACCCCTCCACTTT
TRBV2	14	TRBJ1-5	.	TRBD1	CASTMTGKYQPQHF	TGTGCCAGCACCATGACAGGGAAGTATCAGCCCCAGCATTTT
TRBV4-2	15	TRBJ1-2	.	.	CASSHPVVGNPGYTF	TGTGCCAGCAGCCACCCAGTGGTTGGCAACCCGGGCTACACCTTC
TRBV18	17	TRBJ1-1	once	TRBD1	CASSPGTAREVGTEAFF	TGTGCCAGCTCACCCGGGACAGCGAGGGAAGTGGGAACTGAAGCTTTCTTT
TRBV2	16	TRBJ1-5	.	TRBD1	CASSEQGQGHNQPQHF	TGTGCCAGCAGTGAGCAAGGACAGGGCCACAATCAGCCCCAGCATTTT
TRBV5-4	17	TRBJ1-2	.	TRBD1	CASSLKPGQQAIYGYTF	TGTGCCAGCAGCCTCAAACCGGGACAGCAAGCAATCTATGGCTACACCTTC
TRBV18	15	TRBJ2-5	.	TRBD2	CASSPDSRGLETQYF	TGTGCCAGCTCCCCGGACTCGCGGGGGTTAGAGACCCAGTACTTC
TRBV4-1	15	TRBJ1-4	.	TRBD1	CASSQGDRGTEKLFF	TGCGCCAGCAGCCAAGGGGACAGGGGTACCGAAAAACTGTTTTTT
TRBV7-3	12	TRBJ2-1	.	.	CASSASGNEQFF	TGTGCCAGCAGCGCCTCGGGTAATGAGCAGTTCTTC
TRBV10-1	13	TRBJ1-1	.	TRBD1	CASSEMTGGMAFF	TGCGCCAGCAGTGAGATGACAGGGGGTATGGCTTTCTTT
TRBV5-1	16	TRBJ1-1	.	TRBD1	CASSSARGQQNTEAFF	TGCGCCAGCAGCTCGGCCAGGGGGCAGCAGAACACTGAAGCTTTCTTT
TRBV29-1	17	TRBJ2-2	.	TRBD1	CSVVFLGGQAFTGELFF	TGCAGCGTTGTTTTTTTGGGGGGACAGGCCTTCACCGGGGAGCTGTTTTTT
TRBV7-8	15	TRBJ1-4	.	.	CASSLNWTPGGKLFF	TGTGCCAGCAGCTTAAATTGGACCCCCGGGGGAAAACTGTTTTTT
TRBV6-1	14	TRBJ1-2	.	TRBD1	CASSEGGGPEGYTF	TGTGCCAGCAGTGAAGGAGGGGGCCCGGAGGGCTACACCTTC
TRBV18	15	TRBJ1-1	.	.	CASSPLDSLNTEAFF	TGTGCCAGCTCACCTCTCGACAGCCTTAACACTGAAGCTTTCTTT
TRBV5-1	14	TRBJ2-5	.	TRBD1	CASSLNTGEETQYF	TGCGCCAGCAGCTTGAATACAGGGGAAGAGACCCAGTACTTC
TRBV9	15	TRBJ1-4	.	.	CASSVDLGPDEKLFF	TGTGCCAGCAGCGTAGATTTGGGGCCTGATGAAAAACTGTTTTTT